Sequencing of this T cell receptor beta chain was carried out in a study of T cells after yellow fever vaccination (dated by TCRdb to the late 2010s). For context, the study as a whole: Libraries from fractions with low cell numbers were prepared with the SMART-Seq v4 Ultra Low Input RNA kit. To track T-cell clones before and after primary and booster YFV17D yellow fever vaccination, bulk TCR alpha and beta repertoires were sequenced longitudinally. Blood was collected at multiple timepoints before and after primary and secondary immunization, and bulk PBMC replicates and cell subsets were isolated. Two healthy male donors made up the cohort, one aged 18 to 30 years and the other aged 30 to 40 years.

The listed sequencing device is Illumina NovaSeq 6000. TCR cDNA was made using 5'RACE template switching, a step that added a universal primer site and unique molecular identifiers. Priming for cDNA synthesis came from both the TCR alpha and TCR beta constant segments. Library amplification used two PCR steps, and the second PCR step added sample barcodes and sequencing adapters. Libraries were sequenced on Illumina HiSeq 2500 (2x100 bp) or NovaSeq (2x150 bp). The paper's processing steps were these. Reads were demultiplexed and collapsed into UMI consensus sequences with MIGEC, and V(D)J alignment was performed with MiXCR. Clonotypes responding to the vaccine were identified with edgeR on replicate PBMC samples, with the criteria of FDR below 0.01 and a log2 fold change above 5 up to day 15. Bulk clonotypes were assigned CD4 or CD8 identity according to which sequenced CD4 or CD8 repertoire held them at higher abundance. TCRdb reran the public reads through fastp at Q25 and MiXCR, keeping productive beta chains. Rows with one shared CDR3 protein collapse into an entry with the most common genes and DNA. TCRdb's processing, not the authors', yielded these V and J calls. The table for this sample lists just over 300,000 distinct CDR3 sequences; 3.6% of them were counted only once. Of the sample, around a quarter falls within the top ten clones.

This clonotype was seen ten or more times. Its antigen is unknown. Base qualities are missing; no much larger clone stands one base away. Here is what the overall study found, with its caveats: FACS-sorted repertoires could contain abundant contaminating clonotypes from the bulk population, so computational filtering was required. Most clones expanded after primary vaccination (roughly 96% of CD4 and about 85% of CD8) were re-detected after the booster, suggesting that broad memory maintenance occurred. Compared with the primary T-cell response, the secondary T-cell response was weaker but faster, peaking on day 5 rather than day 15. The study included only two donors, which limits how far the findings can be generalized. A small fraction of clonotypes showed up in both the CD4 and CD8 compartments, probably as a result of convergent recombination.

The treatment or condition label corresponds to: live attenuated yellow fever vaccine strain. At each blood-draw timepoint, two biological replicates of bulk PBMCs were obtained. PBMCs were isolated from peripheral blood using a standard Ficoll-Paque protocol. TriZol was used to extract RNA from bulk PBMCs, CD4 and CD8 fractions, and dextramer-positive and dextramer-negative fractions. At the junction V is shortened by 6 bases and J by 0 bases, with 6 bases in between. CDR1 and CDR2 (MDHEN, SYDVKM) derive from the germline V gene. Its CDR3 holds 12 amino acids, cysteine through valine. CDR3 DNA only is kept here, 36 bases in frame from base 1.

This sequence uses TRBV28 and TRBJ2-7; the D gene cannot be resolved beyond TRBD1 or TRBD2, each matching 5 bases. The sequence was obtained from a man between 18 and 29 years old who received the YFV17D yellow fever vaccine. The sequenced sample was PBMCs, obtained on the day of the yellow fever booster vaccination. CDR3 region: CASRGDSYEQYV. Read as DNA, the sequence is TGTGCCAGCAGGGGGGACTCCTACGAGCAGTACGTC.